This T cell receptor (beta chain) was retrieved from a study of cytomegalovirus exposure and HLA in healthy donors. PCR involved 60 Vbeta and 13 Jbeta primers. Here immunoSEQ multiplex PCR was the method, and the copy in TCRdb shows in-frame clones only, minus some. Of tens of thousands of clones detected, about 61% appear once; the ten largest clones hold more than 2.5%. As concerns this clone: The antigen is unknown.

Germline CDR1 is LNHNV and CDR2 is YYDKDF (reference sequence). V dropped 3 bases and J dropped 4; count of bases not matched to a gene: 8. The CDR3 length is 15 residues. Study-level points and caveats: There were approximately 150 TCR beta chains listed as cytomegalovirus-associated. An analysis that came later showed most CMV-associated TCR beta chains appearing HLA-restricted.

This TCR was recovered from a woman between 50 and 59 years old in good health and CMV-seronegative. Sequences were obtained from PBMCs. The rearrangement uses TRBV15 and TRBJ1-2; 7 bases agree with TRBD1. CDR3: CATSREDRLVYGYTF. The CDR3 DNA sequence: TGTGCCACCAGCAGGGAGGACAGGCTGGTCTATGGCTACACCTTC.